The rows below give T cell receptor beta chains drawn from one sample of a study of CXCR3-negative and CXCR3-positive naive CD8 T cells. TCRdb derives one entry per CDR3 protein from the 5' RACE reads, leaving out DNA. The ten top clones account for about 0.62%, within a sample of 65,000 to 90,000 distinct CDR3 sequences. Source material: naive CXCR3+ CD8+ T cells from blood. The receptors were gathered from a human donor in good health. Some clones in this sample may be carry-over from other donors' samples. Each CDR3 is given with its conserved first and last residue. Fields, in order: J gene, V gene, CDR3 protein.

>TRBJ2-4|TRBV7-9
CASSLDSGFKNIQYF
>TRBJ2-3|TRBV15
CATSPKAGGRDTQYF
>TRBJ2-7|TRBV28
CASSSEYGTDFTYEQYF
>TRBJ2-3|TRBV12-3/TRBV12-4
CASSFLLAGGPDTQYF
>TRBJ1-2|TRBV7-9
CASSPAAGGINYGYTF
>TRBJ1-1|TRBV25-1
CASSESGVGKNTEAFF
>TRBJ2-5|TRBV28
CASSLTGPTMETQYF
>TRBJ2-5|TRBV5-1
CASSRNRGETQYF
>TRBJ2-5|TRBV7-8
CASSEQGKETQYF
>TRBJ1-4|TRBV7-2
CASSPGQLNEKLFF
>TRBJ2-1|TRBV6-5
CASSASGTMYNEQFF
>TRBJ2-6|TRBV9
CASSEPLVGANVLTF
>TRBJ2-3|TRBV29-1
CSVPVWDPESTDTQYF
>TRBJ2-5|TRBV6-4
CARIMGLAEETQYF
>TRBJ2-1|TRBV28
CASSLGPNEQFF
>TRBJ2-5|TRBV6-6
CASSFRTAGVETQYF
>TRBJ2-3|TRBV5-6
CASSWGLAEHTDTQYF
>TRBJ1-5|TRBV4-3
CASSQDGGNQPQHF
>TRBJ2-2|TRBV15
CATSSDRAGELFF
>TRBJ1-5|TRBV7-2
CASSMGQGILNQPQHF
>TRBJ2-2|TRBV5-1
CASSSYRVSGELFF
>TRBJ1-1|TRBV5-6
CASSFPTGGHTEAFF
>TRBJ1-5|TRBV20-1
CSAEPTRQGNQPQHF
>TRBJ2-1|TRBV5-6
CASSSGFYEQFF
>TRBJ2-6|TRBV20-1
CSAYVPGASGDSGANVLTF
>TRBJ2-1|TRBV10-3
CASEVGDNEQFF
>TRBJ2-1|TRBV7-2
CASRWEGSFHEQFF
>TRBJ2-1|TRBV29-1
CSVPTGKWNEQFF
>TRBJ2-7|TRBV5-1
CASSPGQGWDEQYF
>TRBJ1-4|TRBV15
CATSSTEEGLIEKLFF
>TRBJ2-7|TRBV7-6
CASSLVGALDEQHF
>TRBJ2-7|TRBV28
CASSLYPGTREEQYF
>TRBJ2-4|TRBV3-1
CASSPLATIKNIQYF
>TRBJ2-7|TRBV6-5
CASMAGGLAGTWYF
>TRBJ2-7|TRBV5-1
CASSAVAYEQYF